This T cell receptor beta chain was obtained from a study of blood T cell repertoires in COVID-19. Background on the study: PBMCs, B-cell-depleted T cells, or T cells were the source of the cDNA or gDNA that made up the material.

Trimming pared 0 bases from V and 1 base from J, leaving 9 bases between. CDR1 is LNHNV and CDR2 is YYDKDF in the germline V gene (reference sequence). The CDR3 totals 15 residues. The table came from immunoSEQ multiplex PCR; TCRdb's copy has only in-frame clones and leaves some out. Of 130,000 to 150,000 clones in the sample, 65% to 80% were seen once. The chain carries TRBV15 and TRBJ1-1, with D possibly being TRBD1 (5 bases). This sequence originates from a man in his sixties with acute or convalescent COVID-19. Sequencing input: peripheral blood. CDR3 sequence: CATSREGGTNTEAFF. The CDR3 DNA reads as TGTGCCACCAGCAGAGAGGGGGGGACGAACACTGAAGCTTTCTTT.